These 27 T cell receptor beta chains came from one sample sequenced in a study of blood T cell repertoires in COVID-19. TCRdb keeps only in-frame clones here, not all; method: immunoSEQ multiplex PCR. Found here are 300,000 to 350,000 clones, approximately 88% of them singletons; the top ten hold about 5%. The sequenced sample consisted of PBMCs or T cells enriched from blood (not recorded which). The receptors originated from a man aged 25 to 40 who had recovered from COVID-19.

The rearrangement uses TRBV9 and TRBJ2-5; D possibly corresponds to TRBD2 (7 bases). There are 16 residues in the CDR3. V lost 1 base and J 1 base, leaving 14 bases between the germline ends. CDR1 is SGDLS and CDR2 is YYNGEE in the germline V gene. The DNA for the CDR3 is TGTGCCAGCAGCGTACGGCGGGGGCGAGGCCAAGAGACCCAGTACTTC. Its protein is CASSVRRGRGQETQYF.

The gene calls are TRBV3-1 (or the pseudogene TRBV3-2) and TRBJ2-6; 9 bases are a match to TRBD1. CDR3 length: 17 residues. CDR1 is LGHDT and CDR2 is YNNKEL in the germline V gene (reference sequence). V trimming: 6 bases; J trimming: 4 bases; junction bases outside the gene matches: 10. CDR3 region: CASRFGTGSLGANVLTF. The DNA for the CDR3 is TGTGCCAGCAGGTTCGGGACAGGGTCCTTGGGGGCCAACGTCCTGACTTTC.

The gene calls are TRBV3-1 (or the pseudogene TRBV3-2) and TRBJ1-6, with 8 bases matching TRBD1. J lost 9 bases, V lost 4 bases, and 8 bases had no gene match. The CDR3 extends over 15 amino acids. Per the germline V gene, CDR1 is LGHDT and CDR2 is YNNKEL (reference sequence). The DNA of the CDR3 is TGTGCCAGCAGCCGAGCGGACAGGGTTGGTTCACCCCTCCACTTT. Residues: CASSRADRVGSPLHF.

J is TRBJ2-5 and V is TRBV5-1; perhaps TRBD2 as D (5 bases). Trimming left V 0 bases short and J 5 bases short, with 17 bases between. Per germline, CDR1 SGHRS and CDR2 YFSETQ. The CDR3 covers 16 residues. The CDR3 DNA sequence: TGCGCCAGCAGCTTGGGGGTCGCTAGCTTGGGCGAGACCCAGTACTTC. Protein sequence: CASSLGVASLGETQYF.

The CDR3 DNA is TGTGCCACCAGTGATCAGGACAGGGCTTACGGGGAGCTGTTTTTT. As protein: CATSDQDRAYGELFF. V gene TRBV24-1 combines with J gene TRBJ2-2; 8 positions agree with TRBD1. The V segment lost 3 bases and the J segment 7 bases; nucleotides outside the gene matches: 6. The CDR3 is 15 residues long. The germline V gene has CDR1 KGHDR and CDR2 SFDVKD.

The chain links TRBV4-1 to TRBJ2-1; maybe TRBD2 (6 bases). Germline lookup yields CDR1 MGHRA and CDR2 YSYEKL. The CDR3 runs to 15 residues. The ends were cut back, 4 bases at V and 1 base at J, with 11 bases in the middle. CDR3 bases: TGCGCCAGCAGCCCACAGGAGGGTTCCTACAATGAGCAGTTCTTC. It codes for CASSPQEGSYNEQFF.

The V call is TRBV7-9, the J call TRBJ1-2; a weak D match, TRBD1 (6 bases). V lost 3 bases and J lost 2, with 10 bases in between. The CDR3 has 14 residues. Germline CDR1 reads SEHNR; CDR2 reads FQNEAQ (reference sequence). Here the CDR3 DNA reads TGTGCCAGCAGCTTTAACAGGGAGAACTATGGCTACACCTTC. It translates to CASSFNRENYGYTF.

V is TRBV11-3 and J is TRBJ1-1; D is unresolved. CDR3 length: 12 amino acids. Deletions cut 1 base from V and 4 bases from J, with 4 bases between. Per the germline V gene, CDR1 is SGHNT and CDR2 is YENEEA. CDR3 sequence: CASSLGATEAFF. CDR3 sequence (DNA): TGTGCCAGCAGCTTAGGGGCCACTGAAGCTTTCTTT.

This chain uses TRBV10-3 with TRBJ1-6; 7 nucleotides agree with TRBD1. The CDR3 is made up of 16 amino acids. Germline V gene data show CDR1 as ENHRY and CDR2 as SYGVKD. V trimming: 6 bases; J trimming: 6 bases; junction bases outside the gene matches: 11. CDR3 in amino acids: CAISPVEQGTNSPLHF. CDR3 DNA: TGTGCCATCAGCCCTGTGGAACAGGGGACTAATTCACCCCTCCACTTT.

This clone was counted between two and nine times. The CDR3 sequence: CASSIGGQKLTYGYTF. CDR3 DNA: TGTGCCAGTAGTATAGGGGGGCAGAAACTTACCTATGGCTACACCTTC. The V gene is TRBV19, the J gene TRBJ1-2, with a possible D match to TRBD1 (6 bases). Per the germline V gene, CDR1 is LNHDA and CDR2 is SQIVND (reference sequence). The length of the CDR3 is 16 residues. The V end was cut by 1 base, the J end by 4 bases, with 16 bases between.

This clone was seen only once. The chain combines TRBV5-1 with TRBJ2-7, with TRBD1 as a possible D gene (6 bases). CDR1 and CDR2 (germline): SGHRS, YFSETQ. With 7 bases removed from V and 2 bases from J, the gap between germline ends came to 16 bases. The CDR3 loop spans 14 amino acids. CDR3 amino acids: CASGQGHGTYEQYF. As DNA, the CDR3 is TGCGCCAGCGGCCAGGGGCATGGAACCTACGAGCAGTACTTC.

V is TRBV2 and J is TRBJ1-4; 8 bases are a match to TRBD1. Germline V gene sequence: CDR1 SNHLY, CDR2 FYNNEI. V lost 5 bases to trimming and J lost 8 bases; unmatched junction nucleotides: 7. The CDR3 loop spans 14 amino acids. The CDR3 bases are TGTGCCAGCAGTCGGACAGGGTTAGGCGAAAAACTGTTTTTT. This encodes CASSRTGLGEKLFF.

This chain connects TRBV9 to TRBJ2-3; 8 bases fit TRBD2. Germline V gene lookup returns CDR1 SGDLS and CDR2 YYNGEE. CDR3 length equals 14 residues. With V trimmed by 0 bases and J by 8 bases, 5 bases remained unmatched. For the CDR3, the DNA is TGTGCCAGCAGCGTAGCCGGGGGGGCGGTTACGCAGTATTTT. Translated, it gives CASSVAGGAVTQYF.

This clone was observed a handful of times. The chain carries TRBV10-3 and TRBJ1-4; D is ambiguous. Germline V gene lookup returns CDR1 ENHRY and CDR2 SYGVKD. V was pared by 3 bases and J by 7 bases, with 21 bases between. The CDR3 sequence is 17 residues long. CDR3 in amino acids: CAISDSASGEAREKLFF. As DNA, the CDR3 is TGTGCCATCAGTGATTCGGCTAGCGGTGAGGCCCGTGAAAAACTGTTTTTT.

This chain links TRBV24-1 with TRBJ1-6; D gene ambiguous. Germline CDR1 and CDR2: KGHDR and SFDVKD. V lost 6 bases and J lost 7, with 6 bases in between. This CDR3 spans 12 amino acids. CDR3 sequence (DNA): TGTGCCACCAGTTCGGGGAATTCACCCCTCCACTTT. This codes for CATSSGNSPLHF.

In this sample, this clone turned up a few times. The V and J genes are TRBV10-1 and TRBJ2-2; tentatively, D is TRBD2 (5 bases). Trimming took 2 bases from V and 1 from J, leaving 8 bases between them. The CDR3 has 15 residues. Germline CDR1 is WNHNN and CDR2 is SYGVQD (reference sequence). The CDR3 sequence is CASSEGRRNTGELFF. CDR3 DNA sequence: TGCGCCAGCAGTGAGGGGAGAAGGAACACCGGGGAGCTGTTTTTT.

The chain employs TRBV11-3 and TRBJ2-7; no firm D call. This CDR3 region has 14 residues. Germline V CDR1 and CDR2: SGHNT, YENEEA. Trimming cost V 8 bases and J 1 base, with 15 bases left between them. CDR3 amino acids: CASSLYDSSYEQYF. The CDR3 DNA reads TGTGCCAGCTCCTTGTACGACTCTTCCTACGAGCAGTACTTC. Full variable domain (remainder filled in from reference TRBV11-3 and TRBJ2-7): EAGVVQSPRYKIIEKKQPVAFWCNPISGHNTLYWYLQNLGQGPELLIRYENEEAVDDSQLPKDRFSAERLKGVDSTLKIQPAELGDSAVYLCASSLYDSSYEQYFGPGTRLTVT.

This sequence joins TRBV27 and TRBJ2-3; D possibly corresponds to TRBD1 (5 bases). The germline gives CDR1 MNHEY, CDR2 SMNVEV (reference sequence). The CDR3 runs to 14 residues. The V end was cut by 5 bases, the J end by 0 bases, with 9 bases between. This CDR3 reads CASSPRGSTDTQYF. The DNA for the CDR3 is TGTGCCAGCAGTCCTAGGGGTAGCACAGATACGCAGTATTTT.

The gene calls are TRBV7-8 and TRBJ1-5; D might be TRBD1 (5 bases). Deletions cut 5 bases from V and 4 bases from J, with 18 bases between. Per the germline V gene, CDR1 is SGHVS and CDR2 is FQNEAQ. The CDR3 is 16 residues long. CDR3 region: CASSRTGPSANQPQHF. The CDR3 DNA reads TGTGCCAGCAGCCGCACAGGTCCTAGTGCTAATCAGCCCCAGCATTTT.

The chain recombines TRBV14 with TRBJ2-7, with 7 bases matching TRBD1. In germline, CDR1 is SGHDN, CDR2 FVKESK. The V and J ends lost 6 bases and 2 bases, in that order; junction bases with no gene match: 10. CDR3 length equals 15 residues. CDR3 DNA: TGTGCCAGCAGTCCTCACCCGGGACAGACCTACGAGCAGTACTTC. Protein: CASSPHPGQTYEQYF.

V and J are TRBV5-1 and TRBJ1-2, with TRBD1 as a possible D gene (5 bases). V lost 0 bases and J lost 7, with 10 bases in between. CDR1 and CDR2 (germline): SGHRS, YFSETQ. This CDR3 is 13 amino acids long. The CDR3 here is CASSLEGAGGYTF. CDR3 nucleotides: TGCGCCAGCAGCTTGGAAGGGGCTGGTGGCTACACCTTC. The full variable domain, its missing parts supplied by reference TRBV5-1 and TRBJ1-2, is KAGVTQTPRYLIKTRGQQVTLSCSPISGHRSVSWYQQTPGQGLQFLFEYFSETQRNKGNFPGRFSGRQFSNSRSEMNVSTLELGDSALYLCASSLEGAGGYTFGSGTRLTVV.

The chain is built from TRBV6-5 and TRBJ2-3, with 7 positions matching TRBD2. Germline-derived CDR1 and CDR2 are MNHEY and SVGAGI. The CDR3 runs to 14 residues. V dropped 7 bases and J dropped 3; count of bases not matched to a gene: 7. For the CDR3, the DNA is TGTGCCAGCACCCCCCCGGGGGGAACAGATACGCAGTATTTT. Translation: CASTPPGGTDTQYF.

This clone showed up just a few times. This chain uses TRBV20-1 with TRBJ1-1; unclear D gene. This CDR3 region has 11 residues. Germline loops: CDR1 DFQATT, CDR2 SNEGSKA (reference sequence). Trimming removed 4 bases at V and 3 bases at J, with 6 bases between. This chain's CDR3 is CSAIRYTEAFF. CDR3 DNA: TGCAGTGCTATCCGGTACACTGAAGCTTTCTTT.

The chain is built from TRBV7-9 and TRBJ2-5; D might be TRBD2 (5 bases). The V end was cut by 5 bases, the J end by 2 bases, with 15 bases between. CDR1 is SEHNR, CDR2 FQNEAQ, per germline (reference sequence). The CDR3 is 15 residues long. The CDR3 DNA sequence: TGTGCCAGCAGCCCGGACTCTAATCTACAAGAGACCCAGTACTTC. Translated, it gives CASSPDSNLQETQYF.

This chain links TRBV5-5 with TRBJ1-5, with a weak D call TRBD1 (5 bases). Germline V gives CDR1 SGHKS, CDR2 YYEKEE (reference sequence). V was pared by 6 bases and J by 2 bases, with 18 bases between. The CDR3 contains 16 residues. CDR3 bases: TGTGCCAGCACCGCCGCCTCGGACATACGCAATCAGCCCCAGCATTTT. As protein: CASTAASDIRNQPQHF.

The V and J genes are TRBV9 and TRBJ1-2; D is unclear. Germline V CDR1 and CDR2: SGDLS, YYNGEE. The CDR3 contains 15 residues. Trimming took 4 bases from V and 6 from J, leaving 19 bases between them. The CDR3 loop reads CASSSLPTPGDGYTF. CDR3 nucleotides: TGTGCCAGCAGCTCCCTCCCGACTCCCGGGGATGGCTACACCTTC.

The V and J genes are TRBV5-1 and TRBJ2-1; maybe TRBD1 (5 bases). The germline V gene encodes CDR1 SGHRS and CDR2 YFSETQ. The CDR3 sequence is 13 residues long. Trimming removed 5 bases at V and 3 bases at J, with 9 bases between. The CDR3 is CASRVTDYNEQFF. CDR3 in DNA: TGCGCCAGCAGAGTGACAGACTACAATGAGCAGTTCTTC.